One and the same sample provided the 5 T cell receptor beta chains below, sequenced in a study of blood T cell repertoires in COVID-19. TCRdb's table, derived via immunoSEQ multiplex PCR, lists solely in-frame clones and lacks some. The table lists roughly 330,000 clones, 75% to 90% of them singletons, with 5% in the top ten. What was sequenced was PBMCs or T cells enriched from blood (not recorded which). These receptor sequences come from a man in his thirties or forties who had recovered from COVID-19.

The chain has TRBV7-6 and TRBJ1-1; TRBD1 agrees at 12 bases. Germline V gene sequence: CDR1 SGHVS, CDR2 FNYEAQ. This CDR3 is built from 13 residues. V trimming: 5 bases; J trimming: 11 bases; junction bases outside the gene matches: 6. The CDR3 sequence: CASSSGTGGLAFF. DNA for the CDR3: TGTGCCAGCAGCAGCGGGACAGGGGGCTTGGCTTTCTTT.

The V call is TRBV28, the J call TRBJ1-5; D not resolved. Germline lookup yields CDR1 MDHEN and CDR2 SYDVKM. Trimming cost V 3 bases and J 0 bases, with 9 bases left between them. The CDR3 is made up of 15 amino acids. The CDR3 protein is CASSFITPSNQPQHF. In DNA, the CDR3 is TGTGCCAGCAGTTTCATCACACCTAGCAATCAGCCCCAGCATTTT.

This clone appeared once. The rearrangement uses TRBV5-1 and TRBJ2-7; TRBD1 matches at 10 bases. CDR1 and CDR2 from the germline V gene are SGHRS and YFSETQ. The CDR3 contains 17 residues. V lost 1 base to trimming and J lost 2 bases; unmatched junction nucleotides: 9. For the CDR3, the DNA is TGCGCCAGCAGCTTGACCCCGACAGGGGGCGAAACCTACGAGCAGTACTTC. This encodes CASSLTPTGGETYEQYF. The variable domain in full, with the rest retrieved from reference TRBV5-1 and TRBJ2-7, is KAGVTQTPRYLIKTRGQQVTLSCSPISGHRSVSWYQQTPGQGLQFLFEYFSETQRNKGNFPGRFSGRQFSNSRSEMNVSTLELGDSALYLCASSLTPTGGETYEQYFGPGTRLTVT.

This chain uses TRBV14 with TRBJ2-5; a weak D match, TRBD2 (6 bases). The CDR3 extends over 15 amino acids. V dropped 3 bases and J dropped 5 bases, with 16 bases sitting between them. CDR1 and CDR2 (germline): SGHDN, FVKESK. This chain's CDR3 is CASSHLGGTEETQYF. The CDR3 nucleotides are TGTGCCAGCAGCCACTTGGGCGGGACTGAGGAGACCCAGTACTTC.

V gene TRBV20-1 combines with J gene TRBJ1-4, with a weak D call TRBD1 (6 bases). V was shortened by 6 bases and J by 6 bases, with 8 bases between the two germline ends. The length of the CDR3 is 11 residues. The germline CDR1 and CDR2 sequences are DFQATT and SNEGSKA (reference sequence). CDR3 amino acids: CSANRDEKLFF. In DNA form, the CDR3 reads TGCAGTGCCAACAGGGATGAAAAACTGTTTTTT.